This T cell receptor beta chain was recorded in a study of T cell changes during pregnancy in multiple sclerosis. The assay was immunoSEQ multiplex PCR, and TCRdb's table has in-frame clones only and misses some. Among 50,000 or so clones listed, around 94% were seen once. V was cut by 4 bases and J by 4 bases, with 16 bases left in between. CDR1 MDHEN and CDR2 SYDVKM come from the germline V gene. The CDR3 is made up of 15 amino acids. The sequencing used CD4+ T cells from peripheral blood mononuclear cells, collected before pregnancy. The sequence came from a female donor with multiple sclerosis, enrolled in a pregnancy study. This chain joins TRBV28 and TRBJ1-2, with D tentatively TRBD1 (5 bases). The CDR3 nucleotides read TGTGCCAGCAGTTCGCTCCGAGGGGAGGGCTATGGCTACACCTTC. Protein: CASSSLRGEGYGYTF.